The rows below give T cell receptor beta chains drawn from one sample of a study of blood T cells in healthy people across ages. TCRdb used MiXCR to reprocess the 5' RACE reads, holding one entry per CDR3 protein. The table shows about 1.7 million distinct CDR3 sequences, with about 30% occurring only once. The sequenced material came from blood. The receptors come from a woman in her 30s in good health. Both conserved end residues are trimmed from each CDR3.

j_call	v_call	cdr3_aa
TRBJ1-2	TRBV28	ASRGDPTKSYT
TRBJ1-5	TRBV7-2	ASSFDGRVNQPQH
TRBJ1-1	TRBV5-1	ASCGAGNTEAF
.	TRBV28	ASRLSLGAGTGLNEQY
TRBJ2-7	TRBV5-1	ASSHPGLSSYEQY
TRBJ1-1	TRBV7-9	ASTEAGYTEAF
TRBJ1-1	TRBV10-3	AISSGQGTTEAF
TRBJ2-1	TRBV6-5	ASSNGGRSYNEQF
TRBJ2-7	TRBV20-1	SAPPGQGYEQY
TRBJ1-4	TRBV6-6	ASSSAEKLF
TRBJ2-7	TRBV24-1	ATSSTGGEQY
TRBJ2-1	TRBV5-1	ASSDVRGQTYNEQF
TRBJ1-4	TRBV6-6	ASSYAGEGEKLF
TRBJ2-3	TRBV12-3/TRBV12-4	ASSPSFVPDTQY
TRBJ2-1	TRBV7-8	ASSRMTGLYNEQF
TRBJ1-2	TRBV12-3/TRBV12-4	ASRLEGVGGYT
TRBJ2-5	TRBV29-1	SVPAWGQETQY
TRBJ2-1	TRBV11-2	ASRPVRAVGEGTYNEQF
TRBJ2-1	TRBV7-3	ASSYGQGNNEQF
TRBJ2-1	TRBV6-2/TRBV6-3	ASSWAGPAPNEQF
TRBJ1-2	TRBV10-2	ASGEVSPENGYT
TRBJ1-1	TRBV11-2	ASRPIRGGTEAF
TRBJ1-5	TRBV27	ASNRGGGGNQPQH
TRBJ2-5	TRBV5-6	ASSNIRLAGERETQY
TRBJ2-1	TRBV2	ASSGRPNEQF
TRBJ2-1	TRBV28	AMGGDEQF
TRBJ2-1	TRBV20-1	SALDGTSGINEQF
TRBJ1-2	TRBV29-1	SASMDTYGYT
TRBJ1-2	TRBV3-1	ASSHRIDYGYT
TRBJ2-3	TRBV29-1	SVADFQRSADTQY
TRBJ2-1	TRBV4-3	ANSQDQLGRPLNEQF
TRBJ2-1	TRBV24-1	ATSDPRDGYNEQF
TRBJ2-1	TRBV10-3	AISESLRASHNEQF
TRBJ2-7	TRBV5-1	ASSLRAGSPSEQY
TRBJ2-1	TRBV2	ASKEIRETQF
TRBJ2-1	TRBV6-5	ASRPSGRARNEQF
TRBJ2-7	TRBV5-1	ASSLAVSSYEQY
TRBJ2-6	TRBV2	ASSEATGANVLT